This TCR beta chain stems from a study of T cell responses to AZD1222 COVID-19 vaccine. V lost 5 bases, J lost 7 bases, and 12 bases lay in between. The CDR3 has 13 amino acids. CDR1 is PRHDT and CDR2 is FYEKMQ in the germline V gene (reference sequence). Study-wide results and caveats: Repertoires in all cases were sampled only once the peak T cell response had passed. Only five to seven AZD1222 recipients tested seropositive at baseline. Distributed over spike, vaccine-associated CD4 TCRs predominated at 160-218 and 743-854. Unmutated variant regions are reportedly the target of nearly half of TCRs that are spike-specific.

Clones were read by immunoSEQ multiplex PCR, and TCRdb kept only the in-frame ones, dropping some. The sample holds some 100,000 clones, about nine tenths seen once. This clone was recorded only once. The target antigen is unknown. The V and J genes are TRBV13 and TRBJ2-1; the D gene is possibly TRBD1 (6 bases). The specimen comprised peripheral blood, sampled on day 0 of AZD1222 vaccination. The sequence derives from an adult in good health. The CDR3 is CASSLRTANEQFF. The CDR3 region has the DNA TGTGCCAGCAGCCTTAGGACAGCTAATGAGCAGTTCTTC.